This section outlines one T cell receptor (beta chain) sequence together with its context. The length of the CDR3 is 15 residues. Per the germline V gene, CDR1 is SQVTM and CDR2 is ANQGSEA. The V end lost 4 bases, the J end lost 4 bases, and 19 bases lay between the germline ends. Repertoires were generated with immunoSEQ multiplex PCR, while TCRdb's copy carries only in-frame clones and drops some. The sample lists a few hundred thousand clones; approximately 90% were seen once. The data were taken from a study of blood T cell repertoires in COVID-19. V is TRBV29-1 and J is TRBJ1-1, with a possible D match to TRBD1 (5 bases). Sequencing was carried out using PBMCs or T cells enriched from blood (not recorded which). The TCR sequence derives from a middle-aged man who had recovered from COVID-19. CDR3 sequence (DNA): TGCAGCGTTGCCCGTCTGGGGGAGGTTGGCACTGAAGCTTTCTTT. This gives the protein CSVARLGEVGTEAFF.